There are many counts of the clone carrying this T cell receptor beta chain. Its specificity is not known. The sample is drawn from a study of T cells after yellow fever vaccination. The V end was cut by 1 base, the J end by 0 bases, with 7 bases between. The germline V gene has CDR1 DFQATT and CDR2 SNEGSKA (reference sequence). The CDR3 length is 13 residues. The study, taken as a whole, reports: By day 5 rather than day 15, the secondary response had peaked, though it was weaker. Abundant clonotypes from the bulk population could get into FACS-sorted repertoires as contaminants.

Each CDR3 protein gets one entry after TCRdb re-called the 5' RACE reads with MiXCR. This table has 250,000 or so distinct CDR3 sequences, 3.6% appearing once. The source is a young man who received the YFV17D yellow fever vaccine. Sequenced material: PBMCs, taken 15 days after the yellow fever booster vaccination. The rearrangement joins TRBV20-1 to TRBJ2-7; D is unresolved. The CDR3 DNA reads as TGCAGTGCTAGAGCCATGGACTCCTACGAGCAGTACGTC. It codes for CSARAMDSYEQYV.